These T cell receptor beta chains were read from a single sample in a study of T cell changes during pregnancy in multiple sclerosis. Here immunoSEQ multiplex PCR was the method, and the copy in TCRdb shows in-frame clones only, minus some. The top ten hold roughly 0.78% of the sample, which has 90,000 to 120,000 clones, 85% to 95% seen once. The sample consisted of peripheral blood, taken in the third trimester of pregnancy. The receptor set was obtained from a female donor in good health, enrolled as a control in a pregnancy study. CDR3s include the opening cysteine and the closing phenylalanine or tryptophan. Each record gives: D gene, clone size, V gene, J gene, CDR3 protein, CDR3 DNA. The D gene is left open where the match is weak. Size is omitted from some rows. Given values are once, few, many or a class for expanded clones.

d_gene: TRBD2
abundance: NA
v_gene: TRBV7-3
j_gene: TRBJ2-1
CDR3aa: CASSLRAGGIYNEQFF
CDR3nt: TGTGCCAGCAGCTTACGCGCCGGGGGGATCTACAATGAGCAGTTCTTC

d_gene: TRBD1
abundance: NA
v_gene: TRBV27
j_gene: TRBJ2-5
CDR3aa: CASSTNSHLQGAEETQYF
CDR3nt: TGTGCCAGCAGTACTAATTCCCATCTACAGGGGGCAGAGGAGACCCAGTACTTC

d_gene: NA
abundance: NA
v_gene: TRBV6-1
j_gene: TRBJ1-1
CDR3aa: CATIYRELNTEAFF
CDR3nt: TGTGCCACTATCTACAGAGAATTGAACACTGAAGCTTTCTTT

d_gene: TRBD2
abundance: NA
v_gene: TRBV11-1
j_gene: TRBJ2-2
CDR3aa: CASSFGGANTGELFF
CDR3nt: TGTGCCAGCAGCTTCGGGGGGGCTAACACCGGGGAGCTGTTTTTT

d_gene: TRBD2
abundance: NA
v_gene: TRBV19
j_gene: TRBJ2-1
CDR3aa: CASSPQRGTYNEQFF
CDR3nt: TGTGCCAGTAGTCCACAGCGGGGGACCTACAATGAGCAGTTCTTC

d_gene: TRBD1
abundance: few
v_gene: TRBV14
j_gene: TRBJ1-2
CDR3aa: CASSPGTESGYTF
CDR3nt: TGTGCCAGCAGCCCCGGGACAGAGTCTGGCTACACCTTC

d_gene: NA
abundance: NA
v_gene: TRBV7-9
j_gene: TRBJ2-7
CDR3aa: CASSSLQDEQYF
CDR3nt: TGTGCCAGCAGCTCCCTGCAGGACGAGCAGTACTTC

d_gene: NA
abundance: NA
v_gene: TRBV7-2
j_gene: TRBJ2-5
CDR3aa: CASSLASLGRFQETQYF
CDR3nt: TGTGCCAGCAGCTTAGCTTCTCTGGGGCGGTTCCAAGAGACCCAGTACTTC

d_gene: TRBD1
abundance: NA
v_gene: TRBV11-3
j_gene: TRBJ2-7
CDR3aa: CASSLGPGGEYEQYF
CDR3nt: TGTGCCAGCAGCTTGGGTCCAGGGGGTGAGTACGAGCAGTACTTC

d_gene: NA
abundance: NA
v_gene: TRBV2
j_gene: TRBJ2-5
CDR3aa: CASSDLARETQYF
CDR3nt: TGTGCCAGCAGTGATTTGGCTAGGGAGACCCAGTACTTC

d_gene: TRBD1
abundance: NA
v_gene: TRBV27
j_gene: TRBJ1-6
CDR3aa: CASSVLWDSVSSYNSPLHF
CDR3nt: TGTGCCAGCAGCGTTCTTTGGGACAGCGTCAGCTCCTATAATTCACCCCTCCACTTT

d_gene: TRBD1
abundance: NA
v_gene: TRBV27
j_gene: TRBJ1-1
CDR3aa: CASSLRQGRYTEAFF
CDR3nt: TGTGCCAGCAGTCTTCGACAGGGGAGGTATACTGAAGCTTTCTTT

d_gene: TRBD1
abundance: NA
v_gene: TRBV7-6
j_gene: TRBJ1-6
CDR3aa: CASSLAPGQVYNSPLHF
CDR3nt: TGTGCCAGCAGCTTAGCGCCGGGACAGGTCTATAATTCACCCCTCCACTTT

d_gene: TRBD2
abundance: NA
v_gene: TRBV6-5
j_gene: TRBJ2-1
CDR3aa: CASSRGRGPYNEQFF
CDR3nt: TGTGCCAGCAGCCGTGGGAGGGGCCCCTACAATGAGCAGTTCTTC

d_gene: TRBD1
abundance: few
v_gene: TRBV19
j_gene: TRBJ1-1
CDR3aa: CASRPGGNTEAFF
CDR3nt: TGTGCCAGTAGACCAGGGGGTAACACTGAAGCTTTCTTT

d_gene: NA
abundance: NA
v_gene: TRBV11-3
j_gene: TRBJ2-6
CDR3aa: CASSLDSRVSGANVLTF
CDR3nt: TGTGCCAGCAGCTTAGATAGTCGAGTCTCTGGGGCCAACGTCCTGACTTTC

d_gene: TRBD2
abundance: once
v_gene: TRBV19
j_gene: TRBJ2-7
CDR3aa: CASTLTSGGAFYEQYF
CDR3nt: TGTGCCAGTACCCTTACTAGCGGGGGGGCCTTCTACGAGCAGTACTTC

d_gene: NA
abundance: once
v_gene: TRBV6-5
j_gene: TRBJ2-3
CDR3aa: CASSYGVGLGGEEYF
CDR3nt: TGTGCCAGCAGTTACGGCGTTGGTCTGGGCGGGGAGGAGTATTTT

d_gene: TRBD1
abundance: NA
v_gene: TRBV19
j_gene: TRBJ2-7
CDR3aa: CASSRTGEGSYEQYF
CDR3nt: TGTGCCAGTAGTCGGACAGGGGAGGGGTCCTACGAGCAGTACTTC

d_gene: TRBD1
abundance: NA
v_gene: TRBV7-2
j_gene: TRBJ1-2
CDR3aa: CASSPRTGEGYTF
CDR3nt: TGTGCCAGCAGCCCAAGGACAGGGGAAGGCTACACCTTC